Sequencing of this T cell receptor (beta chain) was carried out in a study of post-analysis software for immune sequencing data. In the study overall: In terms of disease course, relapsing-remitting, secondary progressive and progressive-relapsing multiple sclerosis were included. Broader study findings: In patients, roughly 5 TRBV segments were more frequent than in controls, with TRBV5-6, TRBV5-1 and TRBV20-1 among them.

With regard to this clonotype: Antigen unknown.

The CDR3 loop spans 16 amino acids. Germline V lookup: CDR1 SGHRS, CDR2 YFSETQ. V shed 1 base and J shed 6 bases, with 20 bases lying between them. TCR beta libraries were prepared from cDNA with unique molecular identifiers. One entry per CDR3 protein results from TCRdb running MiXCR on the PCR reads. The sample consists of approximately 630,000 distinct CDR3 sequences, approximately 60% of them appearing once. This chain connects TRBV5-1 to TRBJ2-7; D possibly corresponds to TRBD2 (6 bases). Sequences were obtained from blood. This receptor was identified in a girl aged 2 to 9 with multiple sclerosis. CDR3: CASSLPPSRPGGEQYF. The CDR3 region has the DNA TGCGCCAGCAGCTTGCCCCCGTCGCGTCCCGGGGGCGAGCAGTACTTC.